A selection of T cell receptor beta chains follows, all from one sample in a study of control samples from healthy donors and cancer patients. Generated by immunoSEQ multiplex PCR, the TCRdb table keeps only in-frame clones and is missing some. The sample shows 390,000 or so clones, around nine tenths of them seen only once. The sample consisted of PBMCs. The receptors here all came from a middle-aged man with head and neck cancer. The CDR3 runs from the conserved cysteine through the conserved F or W. D genes are given only for firm matches. Clone size is not always given. Where it is, it says once, few, many or a class for expanded clones.

size: NA
J: TRBJ1-2
V: TRBV2
length: 11
D: NA
DNA: TGTGCCAGCAGTGGGACAGTCTTTTGCACCTTC
CDR3: CASSGTVFCTF

size: NA
J: TRBJ2-7
V: TRBV5-4
length: 12
D: NA
DNA: TGTGCCAGCAGCTCTAGCTCCTACGAGCAGTACTTC
CDR3: CASSSSSYEQYF

size: NA
J: TRBJ1-2
V: TRBV6-5
length: 16
D: NA
DNA: TGTGCCAGCAGTTACTCGAGATCGGGGGGCGCTGGTGGCTACACCTTC
CDR3: CASSYSRSGGAGGYTF

size: few
J: TRBJ1-2
V: TRBV19
length: 16
D: TRBD1
DNA: TGTGCCAGTAGCCTTCTCACAAAGGGGGCTCCCAGTGGCTACACCTTC
CDR3: CASSLLTKGAPSGYTF

size: NA
J: TRBJ2-7
V: TRBV6-5
length: 15
D: NA
DNA: TGTGCCAGCACATACGGACAGTGGGGCCTCTACGAGCAGTACTTC
CDR3: CASTYGQWGLYEQYF

size: few
J: TRBJ2-7
V: TRBV27
length: 15
D: TRBD2
DNA: TGTGCCAGCAGTTTAATACTAGCGGGAGTGCGGGAGCAGTACTTC
CDR3: CASSLILAGVREQYF

size: NA
J: TRBJ2-3
V: TRBV9
length: 15
D: TRBD2
DNA: TGTGCCAGCAGCCCCCAGCGGGGGGCGGTAGATACGCAGTATTTT
CDR3: CASSPQRGAVDTQYF

size: NA
J: TRBJ1-3
V: TRBV4-1
length: 16
D: NA
DNA: TGCGCCAGCAGCCAGCCTGGACACCTCTCTGGAAACACCATATATTTT
CDR3: CASSQPGHLSGNTIYF

size: NA
J: TRBJ1-2
V: TRBV16
length: 20
D: NA
DNA: TGTGCCAGCAGCCAAATTGGTGGAACAAGCGATACCGGAATTGGTGGTGGCTACACCTTC
CDR3: CASSQIGGTSDTGIGGGYTF

size: NA
J: TRBJ2-1
V: TRBV3-1/TRBV3-2
length: 13
D: NA
DNA: TGTGCCAGCAGCCAAGATCCTTCGGGTGAGCAGTTCTTC
CDR3: CASSQDPSGEQFF